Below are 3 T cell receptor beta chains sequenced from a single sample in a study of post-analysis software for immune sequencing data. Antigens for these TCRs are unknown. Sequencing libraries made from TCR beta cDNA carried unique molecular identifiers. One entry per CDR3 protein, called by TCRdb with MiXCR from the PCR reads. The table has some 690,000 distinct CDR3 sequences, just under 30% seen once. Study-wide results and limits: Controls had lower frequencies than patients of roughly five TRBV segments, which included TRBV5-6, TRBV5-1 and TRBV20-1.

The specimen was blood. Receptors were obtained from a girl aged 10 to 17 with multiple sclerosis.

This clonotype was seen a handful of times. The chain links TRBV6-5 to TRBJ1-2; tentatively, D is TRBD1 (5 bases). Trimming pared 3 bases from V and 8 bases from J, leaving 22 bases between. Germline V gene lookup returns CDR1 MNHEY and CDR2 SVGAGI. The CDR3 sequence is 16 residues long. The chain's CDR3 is CASSYGRGREVGGYTF. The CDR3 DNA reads TGTGCCAGCAGTTATGGTCGGGGCAGGGAGGTTGGAGGCTACACCTTC.

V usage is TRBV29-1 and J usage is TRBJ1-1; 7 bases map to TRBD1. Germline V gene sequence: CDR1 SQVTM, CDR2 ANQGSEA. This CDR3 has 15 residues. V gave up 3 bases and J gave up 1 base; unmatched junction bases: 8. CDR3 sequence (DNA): TGCAGCGTTGATAGGACAGGTTCGCGGAACACTGAAGCTTTCTTT. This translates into CSVDRTGSRNTEAFF.

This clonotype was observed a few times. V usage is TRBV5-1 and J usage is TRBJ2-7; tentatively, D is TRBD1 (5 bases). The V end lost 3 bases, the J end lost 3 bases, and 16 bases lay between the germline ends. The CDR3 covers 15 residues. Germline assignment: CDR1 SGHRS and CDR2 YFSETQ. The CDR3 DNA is TGCGCCAGCAGCTCAACCGGGCAGGGATACTACGAGCAGTACTTC. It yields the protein CASSSTGQGYYEQYF. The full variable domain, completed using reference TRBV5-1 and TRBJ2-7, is KAGVTQTPRYLIKTRGQQVTLSCSPISGHRSVSWYQQTPGQGLQFLFEYFSETQRNKGNFPGRFSGRQFSNSRSEMNVSTLELGDSALYLCASSSTGQGYYEQYFGPGTRLTVT.